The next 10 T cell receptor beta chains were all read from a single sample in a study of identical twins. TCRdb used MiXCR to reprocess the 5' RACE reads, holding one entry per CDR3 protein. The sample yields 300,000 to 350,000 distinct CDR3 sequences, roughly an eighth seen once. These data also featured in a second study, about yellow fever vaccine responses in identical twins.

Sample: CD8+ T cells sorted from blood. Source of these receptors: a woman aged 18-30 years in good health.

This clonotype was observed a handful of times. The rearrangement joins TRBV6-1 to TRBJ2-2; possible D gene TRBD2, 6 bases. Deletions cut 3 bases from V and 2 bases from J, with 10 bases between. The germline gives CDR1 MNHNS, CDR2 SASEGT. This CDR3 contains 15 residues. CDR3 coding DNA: TGTGCCAGCAGTGATTTAGCGGTAAACACCGGGGAGCTGTTTTTT. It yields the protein CASSDLAVNTGELFF.

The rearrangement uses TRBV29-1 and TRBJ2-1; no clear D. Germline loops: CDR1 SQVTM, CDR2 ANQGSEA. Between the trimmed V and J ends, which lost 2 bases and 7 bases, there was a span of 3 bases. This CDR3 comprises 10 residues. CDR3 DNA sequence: TGCAGCGTTGAAAGGAATGAGCAGTTCTTC. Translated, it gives CSVERNEQFF.

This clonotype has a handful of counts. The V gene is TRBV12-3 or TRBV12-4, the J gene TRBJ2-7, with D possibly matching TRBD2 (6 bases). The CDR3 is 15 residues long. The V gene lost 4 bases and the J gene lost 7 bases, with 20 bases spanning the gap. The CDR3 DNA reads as TGTGCCAGCAGTTCAACCCGGGACTCGCTTCGGGAGCAGTACTTC. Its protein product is CASSSTRDSLREQYF.

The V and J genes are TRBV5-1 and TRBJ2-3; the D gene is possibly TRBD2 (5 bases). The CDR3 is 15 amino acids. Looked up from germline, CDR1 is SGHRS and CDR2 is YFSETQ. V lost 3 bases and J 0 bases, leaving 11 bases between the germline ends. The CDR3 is CASSWGDFSTDTQYF. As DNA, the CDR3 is TGCGCCAGCAGCTGGGGAGACTTTAGCACAGATACGCAGTATTTT.

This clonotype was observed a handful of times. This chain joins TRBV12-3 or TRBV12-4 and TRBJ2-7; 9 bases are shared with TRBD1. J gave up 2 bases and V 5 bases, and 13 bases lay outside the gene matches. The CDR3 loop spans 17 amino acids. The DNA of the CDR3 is TGTGCCAGCAGTCCGAGGACAGGGGTCACACGGGCCTACGAGCAGTACTTC. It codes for CASSPRTGVTRAYEQYF.

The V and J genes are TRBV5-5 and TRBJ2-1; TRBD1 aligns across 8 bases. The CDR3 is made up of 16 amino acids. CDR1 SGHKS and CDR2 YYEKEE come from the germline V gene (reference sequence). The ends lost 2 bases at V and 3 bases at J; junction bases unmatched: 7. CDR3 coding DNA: TGTGCCAGCAGCTTAAAACAGGGGGGACTCTACAATGAGCAGTTCTTC. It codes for CASSLKQGGLYNEQFF.

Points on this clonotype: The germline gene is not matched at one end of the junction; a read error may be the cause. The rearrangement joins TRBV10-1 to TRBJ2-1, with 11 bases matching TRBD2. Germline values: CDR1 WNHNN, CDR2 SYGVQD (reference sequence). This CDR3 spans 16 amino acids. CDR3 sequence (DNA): TGCGCCAGGAGTGCCGGCGGGACTAGCGGATACAATGAGCAGTTCTTC. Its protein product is CARSAGGTSGYNEQFF.

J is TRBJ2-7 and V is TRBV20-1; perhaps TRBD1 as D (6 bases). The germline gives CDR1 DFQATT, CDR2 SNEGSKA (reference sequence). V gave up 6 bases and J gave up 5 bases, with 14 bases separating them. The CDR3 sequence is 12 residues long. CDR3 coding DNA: TGCAGTGCAGACTACAGGGTGGACGAGCAGTACGTC. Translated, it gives CSADYRVDEQYV.

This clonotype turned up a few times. CDR3 residues: CASSLGGVRETQYF. The CDR3 DNA reads TGTGCCAGCAGTTTAGGGGGGGTGAGAGAGACCCAGTACTTC. This chain links TRBV28 with TRBJ2-5; 7 bases fit TRBD2. J gave up 4 bases and V 2 bases, and 4 bases lay outside the gene matches. The CDR3 has 14 residues. Germline V gene lookup returns CDR1 MDHEN and CDR2 SYDVKM.

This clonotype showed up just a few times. CDR3: CASSYSGGSGETQYF. The CDR3 DNA follows: TGTGCCAGCAGTTACTCTGGCGGGAGTGGGGAGACCCAGTACTTC. V and J are TRBV6-5 and TRBJ2-5; 7 bases align to TRBD2. CDR1 is MNHEY, CDR2 SVGAGI, per germline. This CDR3 region has 15 residues. Trimming at V came to 0 bases and at J to 5 bases, leaving 6 bases not matched to a gene.